Listed here are 30 T cell receptor beta chains from one sample, sequenced in a study of blood T cells in healthy people across ages (dated by TCRdb to the mid-2010s). The library was prepared using 5' RACE. Instrument used: Illumina HiSeq 2500. A second roughly 7 to 11 cycle PCR used a sample-barcoded 5' primer and a J-beta primer mix. TCRdb's own reprocessing of the public reads used fastp at Q25 and MiXCR and kept productive beta chains. Rows with one shared CDR3 protein collapse into an entry with the most common genes and DNA. The sample has 850,000 to 1,300,000 distinct CDR3 sequences on record, around 45% of them singletons. The top ten hold about 20% of the sample. The sequenced sample consisted of blood. The receptors shown here come from a woman aged 55-70 years in good health.

The gene calls are TRBV13 and TRBJ1-1, with D hard to call. Germline CDR1 reads PRHDT; CDR2 reads FYEKMQ (reference sequence). The CDR3 is 13 residues long. CDR3 nucleotides: TGTGCTTCCCTAGACTCCCTGAACACTGAAGCTTTCTTT. It yields the protein CASLDSLNTEAFF. The variable domain in full, with the rest retrieved from reference TRBV13 and TRBJ1-1, is AAGVIQSPRHLIKEKRETATLKCYPIPRHDTVYWYQQGPGQDPQFLISFYEKMQSDKGSIPDRFSAQQFSDYHSELNMSSLELGDSALYFCASLDSLNTEAFFGQGTRLTVV.

This clonotype was recorded only once. The rearrangement joins TRBV5-1 to TRBJ2-5; TRBD2 matches at 9 bases. This CDR3 is 15 amino acids long. Germline CDR1 reads SGHRS; CDR2 reads YFSETQ. Germline trimming cut 3 bases from V and 2 bases from J; bases unmatched to any gene: 5. The CDR3 region is CASSSVTSGQETQYF. The CDR3 nucleotides read TGCGCCAGCAGCTCTGTGACTAGCGGACAAGAGACCCAGTACTTC.

There are many counts of this clonotype. This chain uses TRBV13 with TRBJ2-7; 10 bases map to TRBD2. The CDR3 runs to 15 residues. CDR1 is PRHDT, CDR2 FYEKMQ, per germline (reference sequence). J lost 3 bases, V lost 4 bases, and 6 bases had no gene match. The CDR3 DNA follows: TGTGCCAGCAGCTCGAGGACTAGCGGAAACTACGAGCAGTACTTC. Protein sequence: CASSSRTSGNYEQYF. Drawing the rest from reference TRBV13 and TRBJ2-7, the complete variable domain is AAGVIQSPRHLIKEKRETATLKCYPIPRHDTVYWYQQGPGQDPQFLISFYEKMQSDKGSIPDRFSAQQFSDYHSELNMSSLELGDSALYFCASSSRTSGNYEQYFGPGTRLTVT.

This clonotype has more than one count but fewer than ten. The V and J genes are TRBV14 and TRBJ1-2, with TRBD1 as a possible D gene (6 bases). Germline CDR1 is SGHDN and CDR2 is FVKESK. Trimming took off 4 bases at V and 7 bases at J, with 10 bases between the two ends. The CDR3 sequence is 12 residues long. The CDR3 region has the DNA TGTGCCAGCAGCCGCACAGGGTTTGGCTACACCTTC. Translating it yields CASSRTGFGYTF. Combining the CDR3 with reference TRBV14 and TRBJ1-2 gives the whole variable domain EAGVTQFPSHSVIEKGQTVTLRCDPISGHDNLYWYRRVMGKEIKFLLHFVKESKQDESGMPNNRFLAERTGGTYSTLKVQPAELEDSGVYFCASSRTGFGYTFGSGTRLTVV.

This clonotype was picked up a small number of times. The CDR3 spells CASSPIGGLAGERQETQYF. In nucleotides, the CDR3 is TGCGCCAGCAGCCCAATAGGAGGGCTAGCGGGAGAGAGACAAGAGACCCAGTACTTC. The rearrangement uses TRBV4-1 and TRBJ2-5; TRBD2 matches 10 bases. Germline CDR1 is MGHRA and CDR2 is YSYEKL. V lost 4 bases and J lost 2; bases outside the gene matches: 16. The CDR3 spans 19 residues.

This chain links TRBV9 with TRBJ2-7; 9 positions match TRBD1. The ends lost 6 bases at V and 5 bases at J; junction bases unmatched: 9. The CDR3 contains 14 residues. CDR1 SGDLS and CDR2 YYNGEE come from the germline V gene. The CDR3 protein is CASTPGQGSDEQYF. The CDR3 bases are TGTGCCAGCACCCCGGGACAGGGTTCTGACGAGCAGTACTTC. The whole variable domain, filled in from reference TRBV9 and TRBJ2-7, reads DSGVTQTPKHLITATGQRVTLRCSPRSGDLSVYWYQQSLDQGLQFLIQYYNGEERAKGNILERFSAQQFPDLHSELNLSSLELGDSALYFCASTPGQGSDEQYFGPGTRLTVT.

The chain has TRBV5-1 and TRBJ2-1, with D possibly being TRBD2 (5 bases). CDR3 length: 15 amino acids. CDR1 is SGHRS and CDR2 is YFSETQ in the germline V gene. V dropped 0 bases and J dropped 2 bases, with 9 bases sitting between them. The CDR3 region is CASSLVGNAYNEQFF. In DNA form, the CDR3 reads TGCGCCAGCAGCTTGGTCGGGAACGCCTACAATGAGCAGTTCTTC.

V usage is TRBV10-2 and J usage is TRBJ2-7; D gene ambiguous. Trimming removed 0 bases at V and 10 bases at J, with 10 bases between. The CDR3 length is 12 residues. The germline V gene encodes CDR1 WSHSY and CDR2 SAAADI. CDR3 nucleotide sequence: TGCGCCAGCAGTGAGTCCGGCGGCAACCAGTACTTC. This encodes CASSESGGNQYF.

This clonotype was observed many times. This rearrangement joins TRBV7-2 to TRBJ2-5; D remains unclear. From germline, CDR1 is SGHTA and CDR2 FQGNSA. CDR3 length: 13 amino acids. V lost 5 bases and J 3 bases, leaving 10 bases between the germline ends. CDR3 coding DNA: TGTGCCAGCAGCCCTCGCCGGGAAGAGACCCAGTACTTC. It is translated as CASSPRREETQYF.

CDR3: CSVEEGVVGYTF. The CDR3 DNA reads TGCAGCGTTGAAGAAGGAGTGGTCGGCTACACCTTC. The chain recombines TRBV29-1 with TRBJ1-2, with D unresolved. Deletions cut 0 bases from V and 8 bases from J, with 10 bases between. CDR1 is SQVTM and CDR2 is ANQGSEA in the germline V gene. The CDR3 is 12 amino acids.

The chain couples TRBV2 to TRBJ2-1, with TRBD2 matching over 7 bases. The germline CDR1 and CDR2 sequences are SNHLY and FYNNEI. The CDR3 sequence is 15 residues long. V trimming: 2 bases; J trimming: 9 bases; junction bases outside the gene matches: 10. The CDR3 coding sequence is TGTGCCAGCAGTGAAAGGGTCCTAGCGGTTGGTGAGCAGTTCTTC. Its translation is CASSERVLAVGEQFF.

This clonotype was recorded once. The V call is TRBV2, the J call TRBJ2-7; 10 nucleotides agree with TRBD1. V was pared by 1 base and J by 5 bases, with 11 bases of the junction left unmatched. The CDR3 is made up of 17 amino acids. CDR1 and CDR2 from the germline V gene are SNHLY and FYNNEI. CDR3: CASSEGPGQGNSNEQYF. In DNA form, the CDR3 reads TGTGCCAGCAGTGAAGGCCCGGGACAGGGGAATAGCAACGAGCAGTACTTC.

The genes are TRBV20-1 and TRBJ2-3; D might be TRBD2 (5 bases). V was trimmed by 5 bases and J by 1 base, leaving 16 bases between them. CDR1 DFQATT and CDR2 SNEGSKA come from the germline V gene (reference sequence). The CDR3 sequence is 15 residues long. The CDR3 DNA reads TGCAGTGCTGCGAGAAATGGACTCCGCACAGATACGCAGTATTTT. It is translated as CSAARNGLRTDTQYF.

This sequence joins TRBV6-2 or TRBV6-3 and TRBJ2-1; TRBD2 agrees at 10 bases. From germline, CDR1 is MNHEY and CDR2 SVGEGT. The CDR3 has 18 residues. Losses at the gene ends were 5 bases for V and 4 bases for J; bases not matched to a gene: 14. The CDR3 DNA reads as TGTGCCAGCAGTACGCCCCAGGCTAGCGGGAGTCGTTACAATGAGCAGTTCTTC. Its protein is CASSTPQASGSRYNEQFF.

In DNA form, the CDR3 reads TGTGCCAGCAGCGTAGGTCCTAGAGGGGGCAATGAGCAGTTCTTC. Its translation: CASSVGPRGGNEQFF. The gene calls are TRBV9 and TRBJ2-1; D may be TRBD1 (6 bases). Germline V lookup: CDR1 SGDLS, CDR2 YYNGEE. Trimming left V 0 bases short and J 6 bases short, with 13 bases between. This CDR3 region has 15 residues. Drawing the rest from reference TRBV9 and TRBJ2-1, the complete variable domain is DSGVTQTPKHLITATGQRVTLRCSPRSGDLSVYWYQQSLDQGLQFLIQYYNGEERAKGNILERFSAQQFPDLHSELNLSSLELGDSALYFCASSVGPRGGNEQFFGPGTRLTVL.

The V call is TRBV3-1, the J call TRBJ2-7; D unresolved. Germline CDR1 is LGHDT and CDR2 is YNNKEL (reference sequence). V shed 4 bases and J shed 6 bases, with 16 bases lying between them. The CDR3 is made up of 14 amino acids. The CDR3 DNA reads TGTGCCAGCAGCCGCGAGCACGAGAGGTCCGAGCAGTACTTC. It yields the protein CASSREHERSEQYF.

This clonotype occurred a few times. The genes are TRBV7-9 and TRBJ2-1; D not resolved. The germline gives CDR1 SEHNR, CDR2 FQNEAQ (reference sequence). The ends were cut back, 1 base at V and 6 bases at J, with 4 bases in the middle. This CDR3 has 12 residues. The CDR3 here is CASSLGTNEQFF. CDR3 bases: TGTGCCAGCAGCTTAGGGACCAATGAGCAGTTCTTC. The full variable domain, rest sourced from reference TRBV7-9 and TRBJ2-1, is DTGVSQNPRHKITKRGQNVTFRCDPISEHNRLYWYRQTLGQGPEFLTYFQNEAQLEKSRLLSDRFSAERPKGSFSTLEIQRTEQGDSAMYLCASSLGTNEQFFGPGTRLTVL.

This chain joins TRBV12-3 or TRBV12-4 and TRBJ1-5; the D gene is possibly TRBD1 (6 bases). The CDR3 totals 14 residues. V gave up 9 bases and J gave up 3 bases, with 15 bases separating them. Here the CDR3 reads CASSRDTNNQPQHF. Written as DNA, the CDR3 is TGTGCCAGTTCAAGGGACACTAACAATCAGCCCCAGCATTTT.

This clonotype was found a few times. The chain uses TRBV7-3 and TRBJ1-2; perhaps TRBD1 as D (6 bases). The CDR3 runs 13 residues. CDR1 and CDR2 from the germline V gene are SGHTA and FQGTGA. V was clipped by 0 bases and J by 8 bases, with 10 bases between them. As DNA, the CDR3 is TGTGCCAGCAGCTTAACGGGGGGGCGCGGCTACACCTTC. Residues: CASSLTGGRGYTF.

The V call is TRBV15, the J call TRBJ1-5; D gene unclear. CDR3 length: 11 residues. Between the trimmed V and J ends, which lost 4 bases and 6 bases, there was a span of 4 bases. Germline CDR1 LNHNV, CDR2 YYDKDF (reference sequence). The CDR3 protein is CATSNGQPQHF. CDR3 nucleotide sequence: TGTGCCACCAGCAATGGTCAGCCCCAGCATTTT.

In its sample, this clonotype was seen a few times. This chain joins TRBV20-1 and TRBJ2-5, with 7 bases matching TRBD1. Germline V gene lookup returns CDR1 DFQATT and CDR2 SNEGSKA (reference sequence). V was pared by 3 bases and J by 3 bases, with 4 bases of the junction left unmatched. CDR3 length: 13 amino acids. CDR3 in amino acids: CSASPGQEETQYF. The CDR3 DNA sequence: TGCAGTGCTAGTCCTGGACAGGAAGAGACCCAGTACTTC.

The chain links TRBV7-7 to TRBJ2-5, with TRBD2 as a possible D gene (6 bases). V gave up 5 bases and J gave up 5 bases, with 21 bases separating them. The CDR3 extends over 16 amino acids. Germline CDR1 reads SSHAT; CDR2 reads FNYEAQ (reference sequence). CDR3 in amino acids: CASSRTVAGAGETQYF. DNA of the CDR3: TGTGCCAGCAGCCGTACAGTGGCCGGGGCGGGGGAGACCCAGTACTTC. The whole variable domain, remainder taken from reference TRBV7-7 and TRBJ2-5, is GAGVSQSPRYKVTKRGQDVTLRCDPISSHATLYWYQQALGQGPEFLTYFNYEAQPDKSGLPSDRFSAERPEGSISTLTIQRTEQRDSAMYRCASSRTVAGAGETQYFGPGTRLLVL.

The chain is built from TRBV28 and TRBJ2-7; D is possibly TRBD1 or TRBD2 (6 bases each). CDR3 length: 15 amino acids. In germline, CDR1 is MDHEN, CDR2 SYDVKM. Trimming left V 7 bases short and J 4 bases short, with 20 bases between. The CDR3, as DNA: TGTGCCAGCACCCCACCTAGTCGGGGGCGGTACGAGCAGTACTTC. Amino acids: CASTPPSRGRYEQYF.

The V call is TRBV20-1, the J call TRBJ2-7; D might be TRBD1 (6 bases). The CDR3 runs 13 residues. Germline V gene data show CDR1 as DFQATT and CDR2 as SNEGSKA (reference sequence). V dropped 6 bases and J dropped 1 base, with 13 bases sitting between them. Here the CDR3 reads CSASGTFSYEQYF. The CDR3 nucleotides are TGCAGTGCATCCGGGACATTTTCCTACGAGCAGTACTTC.

This clonotype has ten or more counts. This chain joins TRBV25-1 and TRBJ2-5, with 12 bases fitting TRBD2. V trimming: 10 bases; J trimming: 1 base; junction bases outside the gene matches: 10. The germline V gene has CDR1 MGHDK and CDR2 SYGVNS. The length of the CDR3 is 16 residues. The CDR3 spells CATTQGLAGSQETQYF. The DNA for the CDR3 is TGTGCCACCACACAGGGACTAGCGGGTTCCCAAGAGACCCAGTACTTC.

This clonotype came up a few times. The chain couples TRBV9 to TRBJ2-3, with 7 bases that match TRBD2. The germline CDR1 and CDR2 sequences are SGDLS and YYNGEE. This CDR3 region has 18 residues. J lost 0 bases, V lost 3 bases, and 13 bases had no gene match. The DNA for the CDR3 is TGTGCCAGCAGCGCCTCCGGGACTACCAGTGCTAGCACAGATACGCAGTATTTT. Protein sequence: CASSASGTTSASTDTQYF.

This chain joins TRBV13 and TRBJ2-1, with 13 bases aligning to TRBD2. CDR1 PRHDT and CDR2 FYEKMQ come from the germline V gene (reference sequence). The J segment lost 7 bases and the V segment lost 5 bases, leaving 14 bases of the junction unmatched. CDR3 size: 18 residues. CDR3: CASSHPWTSGSSGNEQFF. CDR3 in DNA: TGTGCCAGCAGCCACCCCTGGACTAGCGGGAGCTCGGGGAATGAGCAGTTCTTC.

This clonotype has just a few counts. The J gene is TRBJ1-2, the V gene TRBV3-1; D ambiguous. Germline loops: CDR1 LGHDT, CDR2 YNNKEL (reference sequence). Trimming cost V 8 bases and J 4 bases, with 17 bases left between them. CDR3 length: 14 residues. DNA of the CDR3: TGTGCCAGCCAATTGGCAGGAATCCCCTATGGCTACACCTTC. Residues: CASQLAGIPYGYTF.

This clonotype was seen a few times. The chain combines TRBV20-1 with TRBJ2-7; tentative D call: TRBD2 (7 bases). The CDR3 loop spans 13 amino acids. Germline loops: CDR1 DFQATT, CDR2 SNEGSKA (reference sequence). In nucleotides, the CDR3 is TGCAGCGGGGGGCGTCAAAGCTCCTACGAGCAGTACTTC. This sequence encodes CSGGRQSSYEQYF.

This chain links TRBV28 with TRBJ2-3; D is unclear. Trimming cost V 1 base and J 3 bases, with 8 bases left between them. The CDR3 consists of 14 residues. Germline V lookup: CDR1 MDHEN, CDR2 SYDVKM. CDR3 in DNA: TGTGCCAGCAGTTTATTTGCCCTGACAGATACGCAGTATTTT. It specifies CASSLFALTDTQYF.